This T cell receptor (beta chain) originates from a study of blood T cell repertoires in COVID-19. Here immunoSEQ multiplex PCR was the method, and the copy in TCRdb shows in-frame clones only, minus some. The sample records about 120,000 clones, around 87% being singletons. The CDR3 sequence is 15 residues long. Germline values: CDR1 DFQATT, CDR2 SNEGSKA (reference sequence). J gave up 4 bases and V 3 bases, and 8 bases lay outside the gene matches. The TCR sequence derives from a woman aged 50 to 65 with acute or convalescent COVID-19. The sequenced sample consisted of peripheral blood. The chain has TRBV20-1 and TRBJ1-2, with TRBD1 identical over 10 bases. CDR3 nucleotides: TGCAGTGCTAGTGACAGGGGGCGCCCCGGCTATGGCTACACCTTC. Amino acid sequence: CSASDRGRPGYGYTF.